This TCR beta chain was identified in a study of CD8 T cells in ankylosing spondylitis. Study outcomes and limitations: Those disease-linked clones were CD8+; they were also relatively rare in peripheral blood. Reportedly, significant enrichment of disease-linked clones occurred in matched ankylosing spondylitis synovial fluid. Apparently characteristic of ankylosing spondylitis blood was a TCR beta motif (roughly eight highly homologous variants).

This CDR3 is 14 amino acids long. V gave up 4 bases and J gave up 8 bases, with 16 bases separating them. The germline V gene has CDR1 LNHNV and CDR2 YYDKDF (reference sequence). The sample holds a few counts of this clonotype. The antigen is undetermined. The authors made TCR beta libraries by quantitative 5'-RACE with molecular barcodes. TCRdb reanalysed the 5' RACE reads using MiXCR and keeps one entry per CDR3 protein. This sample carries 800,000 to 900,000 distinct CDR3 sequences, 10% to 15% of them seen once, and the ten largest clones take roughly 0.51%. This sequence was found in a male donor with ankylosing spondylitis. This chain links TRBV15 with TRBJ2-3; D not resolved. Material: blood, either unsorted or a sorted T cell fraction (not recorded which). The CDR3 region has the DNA TGTGCCACCAGCATTGAGTGGACCGTTTTTACGCAGTATTTT. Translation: CATSIEWTVFTQYF. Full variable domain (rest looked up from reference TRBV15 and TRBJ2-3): DAMVIQNPRYQVTQFGKPVTLSCSQTLNHNVMYWYQQKSSQAPKLLFHYYDKDFNNEADTPDNFQSRRPNTSFCFLDIRSPGLGDTAMYLCATSIEWTVFTQYFGPGTRLTVL.